This entry is about one TCR beta chain. Its cognate antigen is unknown. Assay used: immunoSEQ multiplex PCR; TCRdb lists only in-frame clones, some missing. The data hold 170,000 or so clones, with less than 85% observed a single time. The sample comes from a study of cytomegalovirus exposure and HLA in healthy donors. With 10 bases removed from V and 2 bases from J, the gap between germline ends came to 21 bases. This CDR3 contains 15 residues. Germline assignment: CDR1 ENHRY and CDR2 SYGVKD. Whole-study results and caveats: Most sequenced TCRs were rare (though some public TCRs occurred in many donors). Cytomegalovirus-associated TCR beta chains were listed, numbering roughly 150.

The sequencing sample was made of PBMCs. This chain connects TRBV10-3 to TRBJ2-7; tentatively, D is TRBD1 (5 bases). This receptor was identified in a man younger than 35 in good health and CMV-seropositive. This chain's CDR3 is CATQVTGLFPYEQYF. CDR3 in DNA: TGTGCCACCCAAGTAACAGGCCTTTTTCCCTACGAGCAGTACTTC.